Listed below are T cell receptor beta chains from one sample, sequenced in a study of graft-versus-host responses after intestinal transplantation. Their antigens are not known. The table came from immunoSEQ multiplex PCR; TCRdb's copy has only in-frame clones and leaves some out. The data show tens of thousands of clones, with roughly nine tenths seen just once and approximately 0.56% held by the top ten. The sample was unstimulated CD4+ T cells sorted from spleen or lymph node cells, taken before transplant. Receptors originate from a human donor who was the organ donor for an intestinal transplant. The CDR3 runs from the conserved cysteine through the conserved F or W. Each record gives: clone size, V gene, D gene, J gene, CDR3 DNA, CDR3 protein. D genes are given only for firm matches. Size tells how often a clone was seen (once, few, many) or the class of an expanded clone, and some rows leave it out.

clone_size: -
v_call: TRBV11-3
d_call: -
j_call: TRBJ2-3
cdr3_nt: TGTGCCAGCAGCTTCTACGCGGCTGTCCACCTCCGGGTTACGCAGTATTTT
cdr3_aa: CASSFYAAVHLRVTQYF

clone_size: -
v_call: TRBV5-6
d_call: TRBD1
j_call: TRBJ2-7
cdr3_nt: TGTGCCAGCAGCTTGGCCACAGGGGGATTCTCCTACGAGCAGTACTTC
cdr3_aa: CASSLATGGFSYEQYF

clone_size: -
v_call: TRBV10-1
d_call: -
j_call: TRBJ2-7
cdr3_nt: TGCGCCAGCAGTGAAGGACAGTTCCACTACGAGCAGTACTTC
cdr3_aa: CASSEGQFHYEQYF

clone_size: -
v_call: TRBV28
d_call: -
j_call: TRBJ2-7
cdr3_nt: TGTGCCAGCACAAGAACTTACGAGCAGTACTTC
cdr3_aa: CASTRTYEQYF

clone_size: few
v_call: TRBV7-2
d_call: TRBD2
j_call: TRBJ2-7
cdr3_nt: TGTGGGGCAACGGGAGGGCGGGAGGCCTACGAGCAGTACTTC
cdr3_aa: CGATGGREAYEQYF

clone_size: -
v_call: TRBV2
d_call: -
j_call: TRBJ1-1
cdr3_nt: TGTGCCAGCAGTGAACTGGGGGCGGGCACTGAAGCTTTCTTT
cdr3_aa: CASSELGAGTEAFF

clone_size: -
v_call: TRBV30
d_call: TRBD2
j_call: TRBJ2-3
cdr3_nt: TGTGCCTGGAGTGAAGCGGGAGGGGGAGATACGCAGTATTTT
cdr3_aa: CAWSEAGGGDTQYF

clone_size: -
v_call: TRBV4-1
d_call: -
j_call: TRBJ2-3
cdr3_nt: TGCGCCAGCAGCCAAGAAGGCGGCAGCTATAGCACAGATACGCAGTATTTT
cdr3_aa: CASSQEGGSYSTDTQYF

clone_size: once
v_call: TRBV2
d_call: -
j_call: TRBJ2-3
cdr3_nt: TGTGCCAGCAGTGAATCGCTAGCTCGGCGCACAGATACGCAGTATTTT
cdr3_aa: CASSESLARRTDTQYF

clone_size: once
v_call: TRBV19
d_call: -
j_call: TRBJ1-6
cdr3_nt: TGTGCCAGTAGTGGACAGTTTAATTCACCCCTCCACTTT
cdr3_aa: CASSGQFNSPLHF

clone_size: -
v_call: TRBV7-8
d_call: -
j_call: TRBJ1-2
cdr3_nt: TGTGCCAGCAGCTCAGGGCCGGGTTATGGCTACACCTTC
cdr3_aa: CASSSGPGYGYTF

clone_size: -
v_call: TRBV7-2
d_call: -
j_call: TRBJ2-7
cdr3_nt: TGTGCCAGCAGCGTAAGGTCTTTGGGGCGGGGCTCCTACGAGCAGTACTTC
cdr3_aa: CASSVRSLGRGSYEQYF

clone_size: -
v_call: TRBV28
d_call: TRBD1
j_call: TRBJ1-5
cdr3_nt: TGTGCCAGCAGTTTAGCAGGGGGTGGGAATCAGCCCCAGCATTTT
cdr3_aa: CASSLAGGGNQPQHF

clone_size: -
v_call: TRBV28
d_call: -
j_call: TRBJ2-7
cdr3_nt: TGTGCCAGCAGTTCCTTGAGGGGGGGTTACGAGCAGTACTTC
cdr3_aa: CASSSLRGGYEQYF

clone_size: -
v_call: TRBV18
d_call: TRBD1
j_call: TRBJ1-1
cdr3_nt: TGTGCCAGCTCATGGGACAGGAGGAACACTGAAGCTTTCTTT
cdr3_aa: CASSWDRRNTEAFF

clone_size: -
v_call: TRBV4-1
d_call: TRBD2
j_call: TRBJ2-1
cdr3_nt: TGCGCCAGCAGCCAAGGCCGACTAGCGGGAGGTGGGAATGAGCAGTTCTTC
cdr3_aa: CASSQGRLAGGGNEQFF

clone_size: -
v_call: TRBV21-1
d_call: -
j_call: TRBJ2-7
cdr3_nt: TGTGCCAGCAGCAAGGGTCGACACCTTATCGGCGAGCAGTACTTC
cdr3_aa: CASSKGRHLIGEQYF

clone_size: -
v_call: TRBV7-7
d_call: -
j_call: TRBJ2-7
cdr3_nt: TGTGCTAGCAGCCCTGACAGGTACTCCTACGAGCAGTACTTC
cdr3_aa: CASSPDRYSYEQYF

clone_size: -
v_call: TRBV5-6
d_call: -
j_call: TRBJ2-7
cdr3_nt: TGTGCCAGCAGCTTCGGACAAGGGCTGGGGTCCGAGCAGTACTTC
cdr3_aa: CASSFGQGLGSEQYF

clone_size: -
v_call: TRBV18
d_call: TRBD1
j_call: TRBJ1-6
cdr3_nt: TGTGCCAGCTCACCACCGTTAGGGCGGACAGGGAATTCACCCCTCCACTTT
cdr3_aa: CASSPPLGRTGNSPLHF

clone_size: -
v_call: TRBV9
d_call: -
j_call: TRBJ2-1
cdr3_nt: TGTGCCAGCAGCGCTACTAGCCGGGGTGAGCAGTTCTTC
cdr3_aa: CASSATSRGEQFF

clone_size: once
v_call: TRBV28
d_call: TRBD2
j_call: TRBJ2-1
cdr3_nt: TGTGCCAGTACTAGCGGGCCTTCCAATGAGCAGTTCTTC
cdr3_aa: CASTSGPSNEQFF

clone_size: -
v_call: TRBV7-2
d_call: -
j_call: TRBJ2-7
cdr3_nt: TGTGCCAGCAGCAAGGGGGGGGGCTCCTACGAGCAGTACTTC
cdr3_aa: CASSKGGGSYEQYF

clone_size: few
v_call: TRBV7-9
d_call: -
j_call: TRBJ2-1
cdr3_nt: TGTGCCAGCAGCTTACAGGCCCTCACATACAATGAGCAGTTCTTC
cdr3_aa: CASSLQALTYNEQFF

clone_size: -
v_call: TRBV7-2
d_call: TRBD1
j_call: TRBJ2-7
cdr3_nt: TGTGCCAGCAGCGCCGGGACAGGGGGCTACGAGCAGTACTTC
cdr3_aa: CASSAGTGGYEQYF

clone_size: -
v_call: TRBV4-2
d_call: -
j_call: TRBJ2-7
cdr3_nt: TGTGCCAGCAGCCAAATAGGAACAGGGAGTAGCTACGAGCAGTACTTC
cdr3_aa: CASSQIGTGSSYEQYF

clone_size: -
v_call: TRBV28
d_call: TRBD1
j_call: TRBJ2-3
cdr3_nt: TGTGCCAGCAGTTCGCCGGGACAGGGGGCGGGAGATACGCAGTATTTT
cdr3_aa: CASSSPGQGAGDTQYF

clone_size: -
v_call: TRBV27
d_call: -
j_call: TRBJ2-7
cdr3_nt: TGTGCCAGCAGTCCACTCGGAGGTTCCTCCTACGAGCAGTACTTC
cdr3_aa: CASSPLGGSSYEQYF

clone_size: once
v_call: TRBV12-2
d_call: -
j_call: TRBJ1-5
cdr3_nt: TGTGCAAGTCGCCGGGACAGGGGTCGCAATCAGCCCCAGCATTTT
cdr3_aa: CASRRDRGRNQPQHF

clone_size: -
v_call: TRBV12-5
d_call: TRBD1
j_call: TRBJ1-2
cdr3_nt: TGTGCTAGTGGTTTGGTACGAAGGGGGCCGGACTATGGCTACACCTTC
cdr3_aa: CASGLVRRGPDYGYTF

clone_size: -
v_call: TRBV29-1
d_call: TRBD1
j_call: TRBJ2-2
cdr3_nt: TGCAGCGTGGGACAGGGGGTCTTTACCGGGGAGCTGTTTTTT
cdr3_aa: CSVGQGVFTGELFF

clone_size: once
v_call: TRBV28
d_call: -
j_call: TRBJ1-1
cdr3_nt: TGTGCCAGCAGTTCACCAGGGAGGATCACTGAAGCTTTCTTT
cdr3_aa: CASSSPGRITEAFF

clone_size: once
v_call: TRBV6-4
d_call: TRBD1
j_call: TRBJ2-2
cdr3_nt: TGTGCCAGCAGTGACTCTGGGACAGGGGATAACACCGGGGAGCTGTTTTTT
cdr3_aa: CASSDSGTGDNTGELFF

clone_size: -
v_call: TRBV7-8
d_call: TRBD2
j_call: TRBJ2-1
cdr3_nt: TGTGCCAGCAGCCAAAGGCCTAGCGGGAGTAGGGCTGAGCAGTTCTTC
cdr3_aa: CASSQRPSGSRAEQFF

clone_size: -
v_call: TRBV29-1
d_call: TRBD2
j_call: TRBJ2-5
cdr3_nt: TGCAGCGTTGAATCGGGGGGGGAGACCCAGTACTTC
cdr3_aa: CSVESGGETQYF

clone_size: -
v_call: TRBV30
d_call: -
j_call: TRBJ2-3
cdr3_nt: TGTGCCTGGAGCGGCCTCAGCAGCTGGGGCGCAGATACGCAGTATTTT
cdr3_aa: CAWSGLSSWGADTQYF

clone_size: few
v_call: TRBV5-4
d_call: -
j_call: TRBJ1-1
cdr3_nt: TGTGCCAGTAGGTGGAGTTCGAACACTGAAGCTTTCTTT
cdr3_aa: CASRWSSNTEAFF

clone_size: -
v_call: TRBV5-6
d_call: TRBD2
j_call: TRBJ2-1
cdr3_nt: TGTGCCAGCAGCAGGGGACTAGCGGGAGGGTCCCTCTCCTACAATGAGCAGTTCTTC
cdr3_aa: CASSRGLAGGSLSYNEQFF

clone_size: -
v_call: TRBV19
d_call: TRBD1
j_call: TRBJ1-2
cdr3_nt: TGTGCCAGTAGTATCGGGGCCGGGACAGGGGGCCTCGTCTATGGCTACACCTTC
cdr3_aa: CASSIGAGTGGLVYGYTF

clone_size: -
v_call: TRBV9
d_call: -
j_call: TRBJ2-5
cdr3_nt: TGTGCCAGCAGCGGCAGGGGTGGACCCCAAGAGACCCAGTACTTC
cdr3_aa: CASSGRGGPQETQYF

clone_size: -
v_call: TRBV28
d_call: TRBD2
j_call: TRBJ2-7
cdr3_nt: TGTGCCAGCAGCGGGAGGGACGAGCAGTACTTC
cdr3_aa: CASSGRDEQYF

clone_size: -
v_call: TRBV28
d_call: TRBD1
j_call: TRBJ1-4
cdr3_nt: TGTGCCAGCAGTTTCTTAAACAGGGACAGGGTCGTTGATGAAAAACTGTTTTTT
cdr3_aa: CASSFLNRDRVVDEKLFF

clone_size: -
v_call: TRBV28
d_call: TRBD1
j_call: TRBJ2-7
cdr3_nt: TGTGCCAGCAAACTATCCGGGACAGGGACCTACGAGCAGTACTTC
cdr3_aa: CASKLSGTGTYEQYF

clone_size: -
v_call: TRBV28
d_call: TRBD2
j_call: TRBJ2-5
cdr3_nt: TGTGCCAGCAGTTCCCGGCGGGGGGAGCAGTACTTC
cdr3_aa: CASSSRRGEQYF

clone_size: -
v_call: TRBV25-1
d_call: -
j_call: TRBJ2-1
cdr3_nt: TGTGCCAGCAGTGATGAATCGGGGTTACGCTCCTACAATGAGCAGTTCTTC
cdr3_aa: CASSDESGLRSYNEQFF

clone_size: once
v_call: TRBV6-6
d_call: -
j_call: TRBJ2-7
cdr3_nt: TGTGCCAGCAGTTCCCCCTACTACGAGCAGTACTTC
cdr3_aa: CASSSPYYEQYF

clone_size: -
v_call: TRBV15
d_call: TRBD1
j_call: TRBJ2-7
cdr3_nt: TGTGCCACCAGCCCCAGTTCCGGGACAGGGGATTACGAGCAGTACTTC
cdr3_aa: CATSPSSGTGDYEQYF

clone_size: -
v_call: TRBV4-3
d_call: -
j_call: TRBJ2-7
cdr3_nt: TGCGCCAGCCCAGTCACCTACGAGCAGTACTTC
cdr3_aa: CASPVTYEQYF

clone_size: -
v_call: TRBV21-1
d_call: -
j_call: TRBJ2-1
cdr3_nt: TGTGCCAGCAGCAACTCCGGGACTAGCGGGGACAATGAGCAGTTCTTC
cdr3_aa: CASSNSGTSGDNEQFF

clone_size: -
v_call: TRBV28
d_call: TRBD1
j_call: TRBJ1-2
cdr3_nt: TGTGCCAGCAGTCTCCGGGACAGGGGTAGGGGCTACACCTTC
cdr3_aa: CASSLRDRGRGYTF

clone_size: once
v_call: TRBV5-6
d_call: TRBD2
j_call: TRBJ2-7
cdr3_nt: TGTGCCAGCAGCTTGCCCCTAGCGGCGACTAGCTCCTACGAGCAGTACTTC
cdr3_aa: CASSLPLAATSSYEQYF

clone_size: -
v_call: TRBV7-9
d_call: TRBD1
j_call: TRBJ1-1
cdr3_nt: TGTGCCAGCAGCCCGGGGTGGGGAAGACAGGGGAACACTGAAGCTTTCTTT
cdr3_aa: CASSPGWGRQGNTEAFF

clone_size: -
v_call: TRBV2
d_call: -
j_call: TRBJ2-5
cdr3_nt: TGTGCCAGCAGTGATCCCCCGTACCAAGAGACCCAGTACTTC
cdr3_aa: CASSDPPYQETQYF

clone_size: once
v_call: TRBV28
d_call: -
j_call: TRBJ1-5
cdr3_nt: TGTGCCAGCAGACCCCGAGAATTCCAGCCCCAGCATTTT
cdr3_aa: CASRPREFQPQHF

clone_size: once
v_call: TRBV15
d_call: -
j_call: TRBJ1-1
cdr3_nt: TGTGCCACCAGCAAGATTAAACGGGGGAGCACTGAAGCTTTCTTT
cdr3_aa: CATSKIKRGSTEAFF